A single sample gave rise to the 2 T cell receptor beta chains below, sequenced in a study of siplizumab effects on memory and regulatory T cells. TCRdb's table, derived via immunoSEQ multiplex PCR, lists solely in-frame clones and lacks some. The sample contains thousands of clones, about 72% of which appear only once. Specimen: effector memory CD8+ T cells sorted from blood. The subset denotes: unstimulated CD8+ effector memory T cells. The source is a human donor in good health.

This clone was detected many times. The chain employs TRBV7-9 and TRBJ2-3; D uncertain. The length of the CDR3 is 14 residues. Germline V CDR1 and CDR2: SEHNR, FQNEAQ (reference sequence). Trimming removed 5 bases at V and 4 bases at J, with 13 bases between. The CDR3 DNA reads as TGTGCCAGCAGCCCACTTCTTGGGGCAGATACGCAGTATTTT. This gives the protein CASSPLLGADTQYF.

This sequence joins TRBV6-5 and TRBJ1-2; 8 bases agree with TRBD1. The CDR3 totals 14 residues. V trimming: 6 bases; J trimming: 5 bases; junction bases outside the gene matches: 8. The germline V gene has CDR1 MNHEY and CDR2 SVGAGI. The CDR3 DNA is TGTGCCAGCAGATCGGGGACAGGAGGTTATGGCTACACCTTC. Its translation: CASRSGTGGYGYTF.